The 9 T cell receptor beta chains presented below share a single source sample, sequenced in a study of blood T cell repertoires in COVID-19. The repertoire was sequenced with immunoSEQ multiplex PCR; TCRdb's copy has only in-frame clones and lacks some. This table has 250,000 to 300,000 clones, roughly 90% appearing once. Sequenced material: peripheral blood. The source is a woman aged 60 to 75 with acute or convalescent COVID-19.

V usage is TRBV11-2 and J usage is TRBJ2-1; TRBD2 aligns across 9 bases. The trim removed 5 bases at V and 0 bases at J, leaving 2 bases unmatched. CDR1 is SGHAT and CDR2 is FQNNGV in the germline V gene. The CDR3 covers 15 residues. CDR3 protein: CASSRSGSSYNEQFF. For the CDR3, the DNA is TGTGCCAGCAGCCGTAGCGGGAGCTCCTACAATGAGCAGTTCTTC.

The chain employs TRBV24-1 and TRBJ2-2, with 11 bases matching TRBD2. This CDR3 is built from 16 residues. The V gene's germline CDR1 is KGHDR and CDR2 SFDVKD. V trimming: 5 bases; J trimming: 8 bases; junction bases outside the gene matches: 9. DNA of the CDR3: TGTGCCACCAGTGGGGAGACTAGCGGGACACGGGGGGAGCTGTTTTTT. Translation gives CATSGETSGTRGELFF.

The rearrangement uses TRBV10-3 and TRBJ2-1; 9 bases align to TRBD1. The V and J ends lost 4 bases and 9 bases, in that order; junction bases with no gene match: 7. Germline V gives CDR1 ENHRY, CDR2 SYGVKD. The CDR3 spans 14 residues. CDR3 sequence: CAISAPGQGGEQFF. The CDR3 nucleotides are TGTGCCATCAGTGCACCGGGACAGGGTGGTGAGCAGTTCTTC.

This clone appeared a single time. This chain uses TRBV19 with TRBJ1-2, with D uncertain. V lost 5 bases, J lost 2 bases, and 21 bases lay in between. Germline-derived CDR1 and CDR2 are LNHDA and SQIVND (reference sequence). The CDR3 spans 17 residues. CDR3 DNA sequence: TGTGCCAGTAGTCCTCTCCTGGAGGGAGCAAAAAACTATGGCTACACCTTC. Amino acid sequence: CASSPLLEGAKNYGYTF. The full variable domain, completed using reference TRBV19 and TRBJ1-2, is DGGITQSPKYLFRKEGQNVTLSCEQNLNHDAMYWYRQDPGQGLRLIYYSQIVNDFQKGDIAEGYSVSREKKESFPLTVTSAQKNPTAFYLCASSPLLEGAKNYGYTFGSGTRLTVV.

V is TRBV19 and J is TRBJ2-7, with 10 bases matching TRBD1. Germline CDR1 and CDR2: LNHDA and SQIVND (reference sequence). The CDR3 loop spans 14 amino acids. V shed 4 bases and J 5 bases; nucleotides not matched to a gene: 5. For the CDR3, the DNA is TGTGCCAGTAGTACGGGACAGGGGCGGCACGAGCAGTACTTC. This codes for CASSTGQGRHEQYF.

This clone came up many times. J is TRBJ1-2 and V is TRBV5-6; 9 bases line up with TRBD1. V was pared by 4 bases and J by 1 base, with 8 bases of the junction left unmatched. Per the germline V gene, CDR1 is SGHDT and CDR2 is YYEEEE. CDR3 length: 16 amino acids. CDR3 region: CASSPDRGNRNYGYTF. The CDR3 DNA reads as TGTGCCAGCAGCCCCGACAGGGGGAATCGTAACTATGGCTACACCTTC.

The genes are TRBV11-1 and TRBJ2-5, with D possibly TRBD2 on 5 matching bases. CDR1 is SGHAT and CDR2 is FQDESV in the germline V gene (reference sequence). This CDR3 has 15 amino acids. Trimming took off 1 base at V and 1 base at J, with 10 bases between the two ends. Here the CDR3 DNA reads TGTGCCAGCAGCTTAGGAAACGGGATCCAAGAGACCCAGTACTTC. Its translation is CASSLGNGIQETQYF.

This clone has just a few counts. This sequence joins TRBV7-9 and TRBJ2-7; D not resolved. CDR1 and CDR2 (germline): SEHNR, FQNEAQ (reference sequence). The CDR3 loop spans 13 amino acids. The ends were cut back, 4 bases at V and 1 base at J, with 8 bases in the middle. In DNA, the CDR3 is TGTGCCAGCAGCTCCGGTTTATCCTACGAGCAGTACTTC. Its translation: CASSSGLSYEQYF.

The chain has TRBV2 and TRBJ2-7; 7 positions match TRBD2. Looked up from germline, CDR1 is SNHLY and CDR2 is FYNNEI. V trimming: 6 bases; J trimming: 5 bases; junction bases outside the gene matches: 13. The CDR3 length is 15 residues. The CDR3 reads CASRGPRLAADEQYF. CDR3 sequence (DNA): TGTGCCAGCAGGGGGCCCCGACTAGCCGCGGACGAGCAGTACTTC.